The T cell receptor (beta chain) described here comes from a study of T cell changes during pregnancy in multiple sclerosis. Assay used: immunoSEQ multiplex PCR; TCRdb lists only in-frame clones, some missing. This sample yields tens of thousands of clones, of which more than 80% are seen a single time; just under 0.6% belongs to the top ten. The germline V gene encodes CDR1 SGHAT and CDR2 FQDESV (reference sequence). CDR3 size: 12 residues. V was trimmed by 1 base and J by 11 bases, leaving 11 bases between them. This sequence joins TRBV11-1 and TRBJ1-2; D remains ambiguous. The source was CD4+ T cells from peripheral blood mononuclear cells, collected in the first trimester of pregnancy. This TCR was recovered from a female donor with multiple sclerosis, enrolled in a pregnancy study. CDR3 coding DNA: TGTGCCAGCAGCTTAGACACCCGCGGTTACACCTTC. Its translation is CASSLDTRGYTF.